This TCR beta chain was recorded in a study of tissue T cells after allogeneic stem cell transplantation. Here immunoSEQ multiplex PCR was the method, and the copy in TCRdb shows in-frame clones only, minus some. The top ten clones hold approximately 12% of a sample with thousands of clones, around half of them seen once. General observations from the study: Limitations included a small, clinically heterogeneous cohort and limited sampling depth. Only a limited share of tissue TCRs appeared in blood or spleen. Few T cell clones were shared across patients, but motif clusters showed tissue-specific shared signatures.

This clone appeared once. The antigen remains undetermined. The listed genes are named as in mouse. The sequence runs out 1 residue before the end of the CDR3; the remainder is reconstructed from the germline J gene. V trimming: 4 bases; J trimming: 5 bases; junction bases outside the gene matches: 4. CDR1 is MSHET, CDR2 SYDVDS, per germline. The CDR3 extends over 14 amino acids. Time point of the sample: mouse harvest day 7 after allogeneic transplant. Each mouse received 10^7 T-cell-depleted marrow cells plus 10^6 splenic CD5+ T cells by tail vein. This mouse GVHD model was MHC-mismatched B6 to BALB/c, profiled day 7 or 14.

Sequencing was carried out using lymph node tissue. This chain connects TRBV29 to TRBJ2-3; the match to TRBD1 covers 9 bases. The TCR originated in a female BALB/c mouse given C57BL/6 T cells with graft-versus-host disease after an allogeneic hematopoietic cell transplant. The CDR3 loop reads CASSSGTGIETLYF. Incomplete CDR3 DNA: TGTGCTAGCAGTTCCGGGACAGGGATAGAAACGCTGTAT.